This T cell receptor (beta chain) was obtained from a study of lymphopenia after photon versus proton radiotherapy. Trimming stripped 5 bases from V and 6 bases from J, with 20 bases between. Germline V gives CDR1 SGHDT, CDR2 YYEEEE. This CDR3 has 15 residues. The repertoire was sequenced with immunoSEQ multiplex PCR; TCRdb's copy has only in-frame clones and lacks some. The sample shows around 55,000 clones, approximately 84% of them seen only once. Here the sequenced sample was peripheral blood, taken from a patient treated with proton-based radiotherapy. This sequence joins TRBV5-6 and TRBJ1-1, with a possible D match to TRBD1 (6 bases). The TCR comes from a man between 60 and 70 years old with pancreatic cancer. The CDR3 DNA follows: TGTGCCAGCAGTGACAGGCCGCTCCTTTACGCTGAAGCTTTCTTT. Translation gives CASSDRPLLYAEAFF. The variable domain in full, completed from reference TRBV5-6 and TRBJ1-1, reads DAGVTQSPTHLIKTRGQQVTLRCSPKSGHDTVSWYQQALGQGPQFIFQYYEEEERQRGNFPDRFSGHQFPNYSSELNVNALLLGDSALYLCASSDRPLLYAEAFFGQGTRLTVV.